These T cell receptor beta chains were read from a single sample in a study of CD8 T cells in Susac syndrome. TCRdb ran MiXCR on the immunoSEQ multiplex PCR reads and lists one entry per CDR3 protein. The profile shows around 160,000 distinct CDR3 sequences, roughly 95% of them singletons. What was sequenced was CD4+ T cells from PBMCs. The receptor set was obtained from a human donor with multiple sclerosis. Both conserved end residues are part of each CDR3. The D gene is left open where the match is weak. Only some rows state a clone size, as once, few, many or a class for expanded clones.

d_gene	v_gene	j_gene	abundance	CDR3nt	CDR3aa
-	TRBV7-7	TRBJ2-2	-	TGTGCCAGCAGCTCGGGACTTTCGAACACCGGGGAGCTGTTTTTT	CASSSGLSNTGELFF
-	TRBV27	TRBJ1-5	-	TGTGCCAGCAGTTTTGAGGGCTATAGCAATCAGCCCCAGCATTTT	CASSFEGYSNQPQHF
-	TRBV4-2	TRBJ1-5	once	TGTGCCAGCAGCAGCAGAGGGGGAGACTATCAGCCCCAGCATTTT	CASSSRGGDYQPQHF
-	TRBV20-1	TRBJ1-1	-	TGCAGTGCAACGACCACGACGGGGAACACTGAAGCTTTCTTT	CSATTTTGNTEAFF
TRBD1	TRBV28	TRBJ2-1	-	TGTGCCAGCAGCCGGGACAGGGGCGAGTTCTTC	CASSRDRGEFF
-	TRBV27	TRBJ1-2	-	TGTGCCACCCTAGGGGGGTCCTATGGCTACACCTTC	CATLGGSYGYTF
-	TRBV18	TRBJ1-3	-	TGTGCCAGCTCAGACAGTTCTGGAAACACCATATATTTT	CASSDSSGNTIYF
-	TRBV4-3	TRBJ1-5	-	TGCGCCAGCAGCCAAGAAGGCGGAGGGGGTCAGCCCCAGCATTTT	CASSQEGGGGQPQHF
-	TRBV29-1	TRBJ1-2	-	TGCAGCGTTGCCTCCGCAGGGATATTTGGCTACACCTTC	CSVASAGIFGYTF
-	TRBV5-1	TRBJ1-1	-	TGCGCCAGCAGCTTGGATCCCATGAACACTGAAGCTTTCTTT	CASSLDPMNTEAFF
-	TRBV30	TRBJ1-3	-	TGTGCCTGGAGTAAGGCACGGATCTCTGGAAACACCATATATTTT	CAWSKARISGNTIYF
TRBD1	TRBV6-5	TRBJ1-2	-	TGTGCCAGCAGTTACTACAGGGGCGGCTATGGCTACACCTTC	CASSYYRGGYGYTF
-	TRBV2	TRBJ2-3	-	TGTGCCAGGTTGTCTGGGTCCACAGATACGCAGTATTTT	CARLSGSTDTQYF
TRBD1	TRBV18	TRBJ2-1	-	TGTGCCAGCTCACAGAATAGCCACGGGACAGGGAGTAACAATGAGCAGTTCTTC	CASSQNSHGTGSNNEQFF
TRBD2	TRBV10-2	TRBJ2-5	-	TGCGCCAGCAGTGAGACCCCGACTAGCGGGGGGATTGAGACCCAGTACTTC	CASSETPTSGGIETQYF
TRBD2	TRBV20-1	TRBJ2-1	-	TGCAGTGCTAGGGGCGGGAGGGCCGGGTACAATGAGCAGTTCTTC	CSARGGRAGYNEQFF
TRBD2	TRBV20-1	TRBJ2-7	-	TGCAGTGCTAGAGTTCCACTAGCGGGAGGTGGCTACGAGCAGTACTTC	CSARVPLAGGGYEQYF
-	TRBV28	TRBJ1-2	-	TGTGCCAGCAGTTTAGGGAAGAGCAATTATGGCTACACCTTC	CASSLGKSNYGYTF
-	TRBV29-1	TRBJ2-2	once	TGCAGCGTTAGCAGTCCCGGGGAGCTGTTTTTT	CSVSSPGELFF
-	TRBV7-9	TRBJ2-2	-	TGTGCCAGCAGCTTACTTGGGGGCGCGAACACCGGGGAGCTGTTTTTT	CASSLLGGANTGELFF
-	TRBV3-1	TRBJ2-3	once	TGTGCCAGCAGCCAAGCGGTGAGCACAGATACGCAGTATTTT	CASSQAVSTDTQYF
-	TRBV29-1	TRBJ2-7	once	TGCAGCGTTATAAGAGCAGGGGATTCATACTACGAGCAGTACTTC	CSVIRAGDSYYEQYF
-	TRBV7-2	TRBJ2-7	-	TGTGCCAGCAGCCCCTTTTTGGGGACGAGCTCCTACGAGCAGTACTTC	CASSPFLGTSSYEQYF
-	TRBV20-1	TRBJ1-1	-	TGCAGTGCTAGACGCCTCGGGACACAGAACACTGAAGCTTTCTTT	CSARRLGTQNTEAFF
-	TRBV2	TRBJ1-5	-	TGTGCCAGCAATCGCCCCGACTCCGAGGGCAATCAGCCCCAGCATTTT	CASNRPDSEGNQPQHF
-	TRBV24-1	TRBJ2-3	-	TGTGCCACCAGTGACACCCCGGGACGGGATACGCAGTATTTT	CATSDTPGRDTQYF
-	TRBV30	TRBJ1-2	-	TGTGCCTGGAGTGATGGGTCAGCCATCTATGGCTACACCTTC	CAWSDGSAIYGYTF
TRBD1	TRBV5-4	TRBJ1-2	-	TGTGCCAGCAGCTTGGAGAGGGACAGGGGCTACACCTTC	CASSLERDRGYTF
-	TRBV10-3	TRBJ1-3	-	TGTGCCATCAGTGAGTACGTCGGAGGTGGAAACACCATATATTTT	CAISEYVGGGNTIYF
-	TRBV7-3	TRBJ2-5	-	TGTGCCAGCAGCTTAAGCTCGGGACCTCAAGAGACCCAGTACTTC	CASSLSSGPQETQYF
-	TRBV29-1	TRBJ1-1	-	TGCAGCGTTGACCGGGACGGGAACACTGAAGCTTTCTTT	CSVDRDGNTEAFF
TRBD2	TRBV9	TRBJ2-2	once	TGTGCCAGCAGCGTAGGAGCTAGCGGGAGGGGCACCGGGGAGCTGTTTTTT	CASSVGASGRGTGELFF
-	TRBV6-2/TRBV6-3	TRBJ1-2	-	TGTGCCAGCAGTTCGCAGTTCCGCTCTTCTAACTATGGCTACACCTTC	CASSSQFRSSNYGYTF
TRBD1	TRBV7-9	TRBJ1-1	-	TGTGCCAGCAGCCTCGGACAGGCGGAAGCTTTCTTT	CASSLGQAEAFF
TRBD1	TRBV18	TRBJ1-2	-	TGTGCCAGCTCTCGTGGACAGGACTATGGCTACACCTTC	CASSRGQDYGYTF
TRBD2	TRBV12-3/TRBV12-4	TRBJ2-7	-	TGTGCCAGCAGTACTAGCGGGCTCTCCTACGAGCAGTACTTC	CASSTSGLSYEQYF
-	TRBV2	TRBJ2-2	-	TGTGCCAGCTCCGGGAGCGAGAACACCGGGGAGCTGTTTTTT	CASSGSENTGELFF
-	TRBV29-1	TRBJ2-1	-	TGCAGCGTTGAACGATTGGTTGGGACCGCAACCTACAATGAGCAGTTCTTC	CSVERLVGTATYNEQFF
-	TRBV2	TRBJ2-1	-	TGTGCCAGCAGTAAGGCTTCACACGGGCAGTTCTTC	CASSKASHGQFF
TRBD1	TRBV10-3	TRBJ1-1	-	TGTGCCATCAGCACACAGGGGGGGAACACTGAAGCTTTCTTT	CAISTQGGNTEAFF
-	TRBV15	TRBJ1-5	-	TGTGCCACCAGCAGGTCTATCCCCGGGGTGAATCAGCCCCAGCATTTT	CATSRSIPGVNQPQHF
-	TRBV9	TRBJ1-1	-	TGTGCCAGCAGCCAAGGGGGGCGGAACACTGAAGCTTTCTTT	CASSQGGRNTEAFF
-	TRBV29-1	TRBJ1-1	-	TGCAGCGTTGCCCACCGACTGAACACTGAAGCTTTCTTT	CSVAHRLNTEAFF
-	TRBV12-3/TRBV12-4	TRBJ1-1	-	TGTGCCAGCAGTTTTGATCAGGACACTGAAGCTTTCTTT	CASSFDQDTEAFF
TRBD2	TRBV20-1	TRBJ2-5	-	TGCAGTGCCCGACTAGCCGCGGGGACCCAGTACTTC	CSARLAAGTQYF
TRBD1	TRBV28	TRBJ2-7	-	TGTGCCAGCAACCCGGGGACAGGTCCTTCCTACGAGCAGTACTTC	CASNPGTGPSYEQYF
-	TRBV11-2	TRBJ1-5	few	TGTGCCAGCAGTTGGACAGAAGATCAGCCCCAGCATTTT	CASSWTEDQPQHF
-	TRBV24-1	TRBJ2-3	-	TGTGCCTTTAGCGGAGGGGGAGATACGCAGTATTTT	CAFSGGGDTQYF
-	TRBV6-6	TRBJ1-1	-	TGTGCCAGCAGTTACGCCGGGTTGAGGACTGAAGCTTTCTTT	CASSYAGLRTEAFF
-	TRBV15	TRBJ2-5	-	TGTGCCACCAGCAGAGTTGGTGCGGGCCTGGTCCAAGAGACCCAGTACTTC	CATSRVGAGLVQETQYF
TRBD1	TRBV3-1	TRBJ2-7	-	TGTGCCAGCAGCCTACCAGGGGGCGAGCAGTACTTC	CASSLPGGEQYF
-	TRBV20-1	TRBJ2-2	-	TGCAGTGCTGGCTTTCCCGGGGAGCTGTTTTTT	CSAGFPGELFF
-	TRBV28	TRBJ1-1	-	TGTGCCAGCAGTTTACACAGGAACACTGAAGCTTTCTTT	CASSLHRNTEAFF
TRBD1	TRBV24-1	TRBJ1-5	-	TGTGCCACCAGTGATTCCTGGACAGGTCAGCCCCAGCATTTT	CATSDSWTGQPQHF
-	TRBV7-9	TRBJ2-1	once	TGTGCCAGCAGCGGTAGTGATGAGCAGTTCTTC	CASSGSDEQFF
TRBD2	TRBV15	TRBJ2-1	-	TGTGCCACCAGCAGAGAGGATGTGACAGAGGTGGCGGGAGGGTTCTACAATGAGCAGTTCTTC	CATSREDVTEVAGGFYNEQFF
-	TRBV6-5	TRBJ1-2	-	TGTGCCAGCAGTCGCCTGCCGGGATCCGCCCAAGGCTACACCTTC	CASSRLPGSAQGYTF